This T cell receptor (beta chain) was sequenced for a study of shared clonotypes between healthy human individuals. The method was immunoSEQ multiplex PCR; TCRdb's version includes in-frame clones alone and lacks a portion of them. Altogether approximately 940,000 clones are present, about 80% being singletons, with the ten largest covering about 1.5%. Study-level findings and limits: The study generally estimated greater richness for naive than memory subsets.

About this clone itself: Its target is unknown.

The V gene's germline CDR1 is MNHEY and CDR2 SMNVEV (reference sequence). V dropped 1 base and J dropped 9 bases, with 10 bases sitting between them. There are 14 residues in the CDR3. Each donor was a Caucasian adult residing in Nashville, Tennessee. The receptor was isolated from a man aged 18 to 29 in good health. Source material: memory CD4+ T cells sorted from blood. Specified subset: CD45RA-negative fraction. The chain employs TRBV27 and TRBJ1-6; D gene unclear. The CDR3 protein is CASSLYGYGSPLHF. In DNA form, the CDR3 reads TGTGCCAGCAGTTTATACGGGTATGGTTCACCCCTCCACTTT.